The clone carrying this T cell receptor (beta chain) was observed a handful of times. Its matching antigen is unknown. The data were taken from a study of T-cell reconstitution after alpha-beta-depleted transplantation in children. Germline assignment: CDR1 SGHAT and CDR2 FQNNGV. CDR3 length equals 16 residues. J was trimmed by 4 bases and V by 7 bases; bases with no gene match: 12. The study, taken as a whole, reports: T cells produced anew were the main source of T-cell counts and diversity one year after transplant. It was reported that alpha-beta T cells came from several hundred expanded graft clones (about two months after transplant). Diversity of TCRbeta at day 60 was high in some patients, arising from surviving recipient T cells and thymic progenitors.

For TCRbeta, the library was prepared with unique molecular identifiers. TCRdb analysed the PCR reads with MiXCR anew, one entry per CDR3 protein. The sample holds 200,000 or so distinct CDR3 sequences, roughly 6.3% seen once. The sequencing used PBMCs, collected before TCRalphabeta/CD19-depleted stem cell transplant. The chain has TRBV11-2 and TRBJ2-7, with 11 bases fitting TRBD2. This TCR was recovered from a girl in the first two years of life with combined immunodeficiency, due to receive a stem cell transplant. CDR3 protein: CASTRPFSGGGYEQYF. The CDR3 coding sequence is TGTGCCAGCACCCGACCCTTTAGCGGGGGGGGTTACGAGCAGTACTTC.